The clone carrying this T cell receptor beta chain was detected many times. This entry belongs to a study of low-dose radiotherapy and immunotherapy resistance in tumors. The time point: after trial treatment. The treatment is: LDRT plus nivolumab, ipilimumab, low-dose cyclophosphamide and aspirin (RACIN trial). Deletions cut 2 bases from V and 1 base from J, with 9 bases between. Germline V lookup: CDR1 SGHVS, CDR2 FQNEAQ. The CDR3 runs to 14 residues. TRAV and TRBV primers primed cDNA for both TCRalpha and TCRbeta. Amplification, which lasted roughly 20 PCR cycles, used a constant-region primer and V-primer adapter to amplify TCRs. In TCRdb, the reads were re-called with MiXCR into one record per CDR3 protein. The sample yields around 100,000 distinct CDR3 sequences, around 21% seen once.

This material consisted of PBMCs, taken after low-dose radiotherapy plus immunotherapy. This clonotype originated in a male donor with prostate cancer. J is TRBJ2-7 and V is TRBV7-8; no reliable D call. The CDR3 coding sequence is TGTGCCAGCAGCTTAACACGTCTATCCTACGAGCAGTACTTC. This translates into CASSLTRLSYEQYF.